This T cell receptor beta chain was found in a study of cytomegalovirus exposure and HLA in healthy donors. Primers: 60 Vbeta forward and 13 Jbeta reverse. Clones were read by immunoSEQ multiplex PCR, and TCRdb kept only the in-frame ones, dropping some. With roughly 100,000 clones in the sample, the ten largest clones hold 0.59%. Points from the study as a whole: TRBV6-2, TRBV6-3 and some other V segments were unresolvable in 87-base-pair reads. Cytomegalovirus status was reportedly diagnosed by the classifier with high specificity and sensitivity.

About this clone itself: The target antigen is unknown.

The V end was cut by 0 bases, the J end by 5 bases, with 18 bases between. Per germline, CDR1 MGHRA and CDR2 YSYEKL. The CDR3 runs to 17 residues. The rearrangement joins TRBV4-1 to TRBJ2-3, with TRBD2 as a possible D gene (6 bases). The specimen sequenced was PBMCs. The TCR sequence derives from a man in his forties or fifties in good health and CMV-seronegative. The CDR3 protein is CASSQDKGTGVKDTQYF. CDR3 in DNA: TGCGCCAGCAGCCAAGACAAGGGGACGGGGGTTAAAGATACGCAGTATTTT.